Below, 28 T cell receptor beta chains from the same sample are listed, as sequenced in a study of cytomegalovirus exposure and HLA in healthy donors. The PCR used 60 Vbeta and 13 Jbeta primers. Assay used: immunoSEQ multiplex PCR; TCRdb lists only in-frame clones, some missing. The table records 120,000 or so clones, 76% of them present only once. The sequenced sample consisted of PBMCs. The receptors here all came from a man aged 25-45 years in good health and CMV-seropositive.

This clone has only a few counts. The rearrangement joins TRBV7-2 to TRBJ2-5; D gene ambiguous. This CDR3 is 11 amino acids long. Deletions cut 6 bases from V and 7 bases from J, with 9 bases between. Germline V gives CDR1 SGHTA, CDR2 FQGNSA. The CDR3 nucleotides read TGTGCCAGCAGTGAAGCGACGACCCAGTACTTC. Its translation: CASSEATTQYF.

This sequence joins TRBV11-2 and TRBJ1-3; unclear D gene. The germline gives CDR1 SGHAT, CDR2 FQNNGV. The CDR3 has 15 amino acids. Trimming removed 3 bases from V and 0 bases from J, with 9 bases in between. The CDR3 spells CASSLRSPSGNTIYF. CDR3 nucleotide sequence: TGTGCCAGCAGCTTGAGAAGTCCCTCTGGAAACACCATATATTTT.

The chain is built from TRBV28 and TRBJ2-5; no clear D. Germline V gene sequence: CDR1 MDHEN, CDR2 SYDVKM. This CDR3 spans 14 amino acids. Trimming took off 8 bases at V and 4 bases at J, with 17 bases between the two ends. DNA for the CDR3: TGTGCCAGCGTGTCGCAGGCCATTCGAGAGACCCAGTACTTC. Its protein is CASVSQAIRETQYF.

This clone was counted a single time. The chain is built from TRBV4-1 and TRBJ2-7; possibly TRBD1 for D (6 bases). The CDR3 consists of 13 residues. V was pared by 0 bases and J by 9 bases, with 12 bases between. Germline V CDR1 and CDR2: MGHRA, YSYEKL. The CDR3 here is CASSQERGSSQYF. The DNA of the CDR3 is TGCGCCAGCAGCCAAGAAAGGGGGTCTTCGCAGTACTTC.

The chain links TRBV4-3 to TRBJ2-5; no clear D gene. With the DNA end fitting TRBJ2-7 better, the J assignment may be wrong. The CDR3 extends over 18 amino acids. From germline, CDR1 is LGHNA and CDR2 YSLEER. In DNA form, the CDR3 reads TGCGCCAGCAGCCAAGGGTTCACAGCTCAACACCCTACCTACGAGCAGTACTTC. Its protein product is CASSQGFTAQHPTYEQYF.

This rearrangement joins TRBV28 to TRBJ1-2; D is uncertain. Germline V CDR1 and CDR2: MDHEN, SYDVKM. CDR3 length: 12 residues. The V and J ends lost 5 bases and 8 bases respectively, with 12 bases between them. This chain's CDR3 is CASSPGSLGYTF. In DNA, the CDR3 is TGTGCCAGCAGTCCGGGTTCCCTAGGCTACACCTTC.

The chain is built from TRBV6-5 and TRBJ1-2; D unresolved. CDR1 is MNHEY, CDR2 SVGAGI, per germline. This CDR3 spans 13 amino acids. V lost 0 bases and J 6 bases, leaving 8 bases between the germline ends. DNA of the CDR3: TGTGCCAGCAGTTACTCGGTACAGAATGGCTACACCTTC. Encoded protein: CASSYSVQNGYTF.

The chain employs TRBV9 and TRBJ2-1, with 11 bases fitting TRBD2. The germline CDR1 and CDR2 sequences are SGDLS and YYNGEE. The CDR3 covers 17 residues. V gave up 0 bases and J gave up 0 bases; unmatched junction bases: 2. Written as DNA, the CDR3 is TGTGCCAGCAGCGTAGAAGGACTAGCGGGCTCCTACAATGAGCAGTTCTTC. Its translation: CASSVEGLAGSYNEQFF.

This clone was recorded only once. The chain's CDR3 is CASSQVPGEYEQYF. CDR3 bases: TGCGCCAGCAGCCAAGTTCCAGGGGAGTACGAGCAGTACTTC. This chain links TRBV4-1 with TRBJ2-7, with D possibly TRBD1 on 6 matching bases. Trimming removed 1 base from V and 4 bases from J, with 11 bases in between. The CDR3 is made up of 14 amino acids. CDR1 and CDR2 (germline): MGHRA, YSYEKL.

This clone appeared a few times. The rearrangement uses TRBV6-1 and TRBJ1-5, with D perhaps matching TRBD1 (6 bases). The germline V and J ends were trimmed by 5 bases and 6 bases, with 11 bases remaining between them. Germline-derived CDR1 and CDR2 are MNHNS and SASEGT. This CDR3 is built from 13 residues. For the CDR3, the DNA is TGTGCCAGCAGTACACAACAGGGTCAGCCCCAGCATTTT. Residues: CASSTQQGQPQHF.

V is TRBV4-1 and J is TRBJ2-5, with TRBD2 as a possible D gene (7 bases). The CDR3 length is 16 residues. V was shortened by 4 bases and J by 3 bases, with 18 bases between the two germline ends. Germline V CDR1 and CDR2: MGHRA, YSYEKL. DNA for the CDR3: TGCGCCAGCAGCCCCCTTGGCGGGGGCGGGGAAGAGACCCAGTACTTC. Its protein is CASSPLGGGGEETQYF.

This chain connects TRBV7-2 to TRBJ1-4, with TRBD1 as a possible D gene (6 bases). The germline V gene has CDR1 SGHTA and CDR2 FQGNSA. Trimming took off 9 bases at V and 7 bases at J, with 18 bases between the two ends. CDR3 length: 14 amino acids. In nucleotides, the CDR3 is TGTGCCAGATGCTACAGGGTCTCAGGTGAAAAACTGTTTTTT. Translation gives CARCYRVSGEKLFF.

The chain joins TRBV7-3 to TRBJ1-6; D gene ambiguous. V shed 5 bases and J shed 4 bases, with 12 bases lying between them. CDR1 SGHTA and CDR2 FQGTGA come from the germline V gene. This CDR3 has 15 amino acids. The CDR3 loop is CASSLGGQYNSPLHF. CDR3 in DNA: TGTGCCAGCAGCCTAGGCGGGCAGTATAATTCACCCCTCCACTTT.

The chain combines TRBV11-2 with TRBJ2-7; D is possibly TRBD1 (6 bases). The CDR3 runs to 16 residues. Germline V gene lookup returns CDR1 SGHAT and CDR2 FQNNGV. The V and J ends lost 5 bases and 0 bases respectively, with 17 bases between them. The CDR3 bases are TGTGCCAGCAGCCCCCCCTCCGGGACAAGCTCCTACGAGCAGTACTTC. This sequence encodes CASSPPSGTSSYEQYF.

J is TRBJ2-7 and V is TRBV7-9; TRBD1 matches 9 bases. Germline lookup yields CDR1 SEHNR and CDR2 FQNEAQ (reference sequence). CDR3 size: 15 residues. V shed 6 bases, J shed 1 base, and the junction held 7 bases outside the gene matches. CDR3 bases: TGTGCCAGCAGTTTACCGGGACAGGGATCCTACGAGCAGTACTTC. Protein: CASSLPGQGSYEQYF.

This clone was observed a single time. The CDR3 sequence is CASSAGGQGLASYNEQFF. In DNA, the CDR3 is TGCGCCAGCAGCGCGGGGGGACAGGGGTTGGCCTCCTACAATGAGCAGTTCTTC. The chain is built from TRBV5-1 and TRBJ2-1; 10 nucleotides agree with TRBD1. Trimming cost V 4 bases and J 0 bases; bases outside gene matches: 10. CDR1 SGHRS and CDR2 YFSETQ come from the germline V gene. The CDR3 has 18 amino acids. The whole variable domain, remainder taken from reference TRBV5-1 and TRBJ2-1, is KAGVTQTPRYLIKTRGQQVTLSCSPISGHRSVSWYQQTPGQGLQFLFEYFSETQRNKGNFPGRFSGRQFSNSRSEMNVSTLELGDSALYLCASSAGGQGLASYNEQFFGPGTRLTVL.

This chain links TRBV9 with TRBJ2-3; 8 bases fit TRBD2. There are 17 residues in the CDR3. From germline, CDR1 is SGDLS and CDR2 YYNGEE. Losses at the gene ends were 0 bases for V and 2 bases for J; bases not matched to a gene: 8. CDR3 region: CASSVGRGRGATDTQYF. CDR3 DNA: TGTGCCAGCAGCGTAGGACGCGGGCGGGGGGCCACAGATACGCAGTATTTT.

This chain links TRBV29-1 with TRBJ1-1; D is perhaps TRBD1 (6 bases). Deletions cut 0 bases from V and 8 bases from J, with 16 bases between. Germline V gene data show CDR1 as SQVTM and CDR2 as ANQGSEA. This CDR3 spans 14 amino acids. The CDR3 region is CSVEDLKRGGEAFF. The CDR3 coding sequence is TGCAGCGTTGAAGATCTTAAGAGAGGGGGAGAAGCTTTCTTT.

The rearrangement uses TRBV5-6 and TRBJ1-6, with unresolved D. The V and J ends lost 1 base and 4 bases respectively, with 9 bases between them. The V gene's germline CDR1 is SGHDT and CDR2 YYEEEE. The CDR3 consists of 15 residues. The CDR3 sequence: CASSLRRDYNSPLHF. The DNA for the CDR3 is TGTGCCAGCAGCTTGAGAAGAGATTATAATTCACCCCTCCACTTT.

This clone was observed a few times. J is TRBJ1-1 and V is TRBV27, with D perhaps matching TRBD1 (6 bases). V dropped 3 bases and J dropped 4 bases, with 12 bases sitting between them. The CDR3 length is 14 residues. Germline loops: CDR1 MNHEY, CDR2 SMNVEV (reference sequence). The CDR3 nucleotides are TGTGCCAGCAGTTTTAGCAGGGGCTTCACTGAAGCTTTCTTT. Protein product: CASSFSRGFTEAFF.

V is TRBV9 and J is TRBJ2-7; 7 bases map to TRBD2. V gave up 0 bases and J gave up 1 base; unmatched junction bases: 4. This CDR3 is 15 amino acids long. CDR1 is SGDLS, CDR2 YYNGEE, per germline. The CDR3 here is CASSVAASGSYEQYF. The CDR3 DNA sequence: TGTGCCAGCAGCGTAGCGGCTAGCGGTTCCTACGAGCAGTACTTC.

This clone is a singleton in its sample. V usage is TRBV5-8 and J usage is TRBJ1-5, with 7 positions matching TRBD1. The CDR3 totals 13 residues. After removal of 4 bases from V and 9 bases from J, the junction contained 7 bases not matched to a gene. Germline CDR1 reads SGHTS; CDR2 reads YDEGEE. In nucleotides, the CDR3 is TGTGCCAGCAGCCCCCCCCAGGGGGGGCCCCAGCATTTT. Translated, it gives CASSPPQGGPQHF.

CDR3 sequence reads: CASSLDREIAGYTF. CDR3 DNA: TGTGCCAGCAGTTTAGACAGGGAAATCGCTGGCTACACCTTC. V usage is TRBV27 and J usage is TRBJ1-2, with TRBD1 matching over 7 bases. V trimming: 2 bases; J trimming: 7 bases; junction bases outside the gene matches: 7. The germline CDR1 and CDR2 sequences are MNHEY and SMNVEV (reference sequence). There are 14 residues in the CDR3.

J is TRBJ2-5 and V is TRBV6-1, with 11 bases identical to TRBD2. The CDR3 spans 14 residues. V lost 7 bases to trimming and J lost 4 bases; unmatched junction nucleotides: 5. Germline V lookup: CDR1 MNHNS, CDR2 SASEGT. CDR3 residues: CASTWLAGGETQYF. As DNA, the CDR3 is TGTGCCAGCACCTGGCTAGCGGGGGGAGAGACCCAGTACTTC.

This chain uses TRBV5-6 with TRBJ2-1, with 7 nucleotides matching TRBD1. CDR1 and CDR2 (germline): SGHDT, YYEEEE. The CDR3 has 16 amino acids. V shed 0 bases and J 2 bases; nucleotides not matched to a gene: 5. CDR3 nucleotide sequence: TGTGCCAGCAGCTTGGTGGGACAGAGAACCTACAATGAGCAGTTCTTC. This encodes CASSLVGQRTYNEQFF.

The CDR3 sequence: CASSTGQGDEKLFF. Here the CDR3 DNA reads TGTGCCAGCAGTACTGGACAGGGAGATGAAAAACTGTTTTTT. V and J are TRBV7-2 and TRBJ1-4, with 8 bases identical to TRBD1. Germline CDR1 and CDR2: SGHTA and FQGNSA. J gave up 6 bases and V 6 bases, and 6 bases lay outside the gene matches. This CDR3 region has 14 residues.

This clone was counted once. The chain is built from TRBV7-9 and TRBJ2-7; 10 nucleotides agree with TRBD1. The J segment lost 1 base and the V segment lost 5 bases, leaving 2 bases of the junction unmatched. The CDR3 has 14 residues. Germline loops: CDR1 SEHNR, CDR2 FQNEAQ (reference sequence). The CDR3 DNA sequence: TGTGCCAGCAGCCGGACAGGGGGGTCCTACGAGCAGTACTTC. Translation gives CASSRTGGSYEQYF.

The CDR3 sequence: CASSVWDRNSGANVLTF. DNA for the CDR3: TGTGCCAGCAGCGTTTGGGACAGAAACTCTGGGGCCAACGTCCTGACTTTC. The rearrangement uses TRBV9 and TRBJ2-6; 7 positions match TRBD1. The CDR3 covers 17 residues. The J segment lost 0 bases and the V segment lost 2 bases, leaving 5 bases of the junction unmatched. CDR1 is SGDLS and CDR2 is YYNGEE in the germline V gene.